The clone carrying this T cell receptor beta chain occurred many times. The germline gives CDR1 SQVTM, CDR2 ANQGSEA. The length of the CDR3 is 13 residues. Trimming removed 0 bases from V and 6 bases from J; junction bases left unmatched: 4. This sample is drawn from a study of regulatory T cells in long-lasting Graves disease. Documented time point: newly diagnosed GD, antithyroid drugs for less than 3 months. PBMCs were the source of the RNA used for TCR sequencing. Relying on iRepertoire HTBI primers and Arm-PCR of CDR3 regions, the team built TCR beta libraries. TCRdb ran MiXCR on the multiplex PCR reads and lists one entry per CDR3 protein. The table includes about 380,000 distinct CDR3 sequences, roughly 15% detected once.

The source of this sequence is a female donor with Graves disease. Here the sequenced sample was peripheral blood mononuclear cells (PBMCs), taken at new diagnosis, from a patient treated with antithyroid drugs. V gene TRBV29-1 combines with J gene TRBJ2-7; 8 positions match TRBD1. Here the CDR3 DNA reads TGCAGCGTTGAAGACAGGGGGCGGTTCGAGCAGTACTTC. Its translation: CSVEDRGRFEQYF.